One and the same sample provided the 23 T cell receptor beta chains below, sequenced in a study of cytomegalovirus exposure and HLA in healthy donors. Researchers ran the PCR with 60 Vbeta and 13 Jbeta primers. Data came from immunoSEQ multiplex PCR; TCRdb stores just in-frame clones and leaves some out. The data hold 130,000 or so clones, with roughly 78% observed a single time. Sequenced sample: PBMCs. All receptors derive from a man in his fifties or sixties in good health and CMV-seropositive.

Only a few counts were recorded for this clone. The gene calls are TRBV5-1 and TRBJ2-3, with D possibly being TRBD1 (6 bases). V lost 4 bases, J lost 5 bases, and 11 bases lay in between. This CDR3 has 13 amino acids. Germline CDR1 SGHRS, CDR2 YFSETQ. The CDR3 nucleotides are TGCGCCAGCAGCCGGGACACGTTAGATACGCAGTATTTT. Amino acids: CASSRDTLDTQYF.

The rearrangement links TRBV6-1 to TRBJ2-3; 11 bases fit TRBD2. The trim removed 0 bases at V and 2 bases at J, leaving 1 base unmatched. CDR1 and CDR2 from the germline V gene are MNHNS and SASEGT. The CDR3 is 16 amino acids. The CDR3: CASSEASGGATDTQYF. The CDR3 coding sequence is TGTGCCAGCAGTGAAGCTAGCGGGGGGGCCACAGATACGCAGTATTTT.

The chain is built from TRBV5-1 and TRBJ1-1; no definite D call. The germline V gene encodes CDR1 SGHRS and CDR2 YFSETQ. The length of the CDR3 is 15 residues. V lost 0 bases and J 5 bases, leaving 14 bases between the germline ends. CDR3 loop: CASSLGGGSRTEAFF. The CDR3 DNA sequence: TGCGCCAGCAGCTTGGGGGGAGGGTCAAGGACTGAAGCTTTCTTT.

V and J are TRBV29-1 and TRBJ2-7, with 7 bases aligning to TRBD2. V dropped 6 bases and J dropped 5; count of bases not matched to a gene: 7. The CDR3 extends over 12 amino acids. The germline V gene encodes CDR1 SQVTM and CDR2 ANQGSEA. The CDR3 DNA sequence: TGCAGCGTACAAAGGGACTACAACGAGCAGTACTTC. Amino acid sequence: CSVQRDYNEQYF.

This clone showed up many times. CDR3 protein: CASQDRSPSPLHF. The CDR3 DNA sequence: TGCGCCAGCCAGGACAGGTCCCCTTCACCCCTCCACTTT. The V and J genes are TRBV10-1 and TRBJ1-6; TRBD1 aligns across 7 bases. Per germline, CDR1 WNHNN and CDR2 SYGVQD (reference sequence). The CDR3 sequence is 13 residues long. With 8 bases clipped from V and 9 bases from J, the junction kept 7 bases outside the gene matches.

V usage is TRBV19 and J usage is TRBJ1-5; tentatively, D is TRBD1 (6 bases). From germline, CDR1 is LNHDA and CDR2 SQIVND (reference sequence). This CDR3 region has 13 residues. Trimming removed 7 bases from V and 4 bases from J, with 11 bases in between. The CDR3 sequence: CASNQQGNQPQHF. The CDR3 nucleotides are TGTGCCAGTAACCAACAGGGAAATCAGCCCCAGCATTTT.

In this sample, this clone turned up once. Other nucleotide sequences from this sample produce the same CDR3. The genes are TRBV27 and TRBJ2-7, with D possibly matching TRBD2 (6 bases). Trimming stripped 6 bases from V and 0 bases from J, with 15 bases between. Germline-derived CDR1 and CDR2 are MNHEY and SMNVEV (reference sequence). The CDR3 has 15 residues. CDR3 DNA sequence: TGTGCCAGCAGCCCATTTGGAGGGCCCTCCTACGAGCAGTACTTC. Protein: CASSPFGGPSYEQYF.

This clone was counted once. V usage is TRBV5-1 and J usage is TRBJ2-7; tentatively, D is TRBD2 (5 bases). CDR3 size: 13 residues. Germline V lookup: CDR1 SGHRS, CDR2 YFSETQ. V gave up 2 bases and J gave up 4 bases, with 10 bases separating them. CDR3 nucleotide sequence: TGCGCCAGCAGCTTCTGGACTGAATACGAGCAGTACTTC. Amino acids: CASSFWTEYEQYF.

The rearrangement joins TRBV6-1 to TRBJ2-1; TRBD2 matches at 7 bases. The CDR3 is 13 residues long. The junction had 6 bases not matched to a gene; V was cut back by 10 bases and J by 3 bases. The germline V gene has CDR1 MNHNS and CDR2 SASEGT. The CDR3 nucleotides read TGTGCCATTCCGGGACTACTCTACAATGAGCAGTTCTTC. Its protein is CAIPGLLYNEQFF.

CDR3 loop: CSVATGTWDQPQHF. The CDR3 nucleotides read TGCAGCGTAGCGACAGGGACTTGGGATCAGCCCCAGCATTTT. The chain joins TRBV29-1 to TRBJ1-5; 7 nucleotides agree with TRBD1. J was trimmed by 5 bases and V by 6 bases; bases with no gene match: 10. Germline CDR1 is SQVTM and CDR2 is ANQGSEA. The CDR3 is made up of 14 amino acids.

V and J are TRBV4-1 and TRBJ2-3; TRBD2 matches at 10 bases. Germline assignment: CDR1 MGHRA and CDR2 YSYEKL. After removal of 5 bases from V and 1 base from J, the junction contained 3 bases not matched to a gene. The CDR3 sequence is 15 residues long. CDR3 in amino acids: CASSNGLAGTDTQYF. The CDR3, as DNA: TGCGCCAGCAGCAATGGACTAGCGGGCACAGATACGCAGTATTTT.

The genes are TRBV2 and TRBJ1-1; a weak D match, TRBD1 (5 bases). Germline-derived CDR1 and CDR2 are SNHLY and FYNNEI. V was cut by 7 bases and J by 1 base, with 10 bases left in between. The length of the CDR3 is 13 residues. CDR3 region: CASKRTPNTEAFF. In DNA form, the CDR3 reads TGTGCCAGCAAGAGGACACCGAACACTGAAGCTTTCTTT.

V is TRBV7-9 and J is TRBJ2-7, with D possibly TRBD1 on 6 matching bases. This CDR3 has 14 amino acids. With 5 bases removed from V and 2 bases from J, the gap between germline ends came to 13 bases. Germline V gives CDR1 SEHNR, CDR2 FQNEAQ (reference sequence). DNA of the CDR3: TGTGCCAGCAGCCCCGACAGGTACCCCTACGAGCAGTACTTC. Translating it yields CASSPDRYPYEQYF.

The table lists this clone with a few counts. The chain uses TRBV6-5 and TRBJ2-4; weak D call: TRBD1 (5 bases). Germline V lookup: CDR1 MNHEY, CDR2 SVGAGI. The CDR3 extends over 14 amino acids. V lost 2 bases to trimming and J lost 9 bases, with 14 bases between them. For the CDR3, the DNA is TGTGCCAGCAGTTACGGGGCCCTCTTCTCCATTCAGTACTTC. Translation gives CASSYGALFSIQYF.

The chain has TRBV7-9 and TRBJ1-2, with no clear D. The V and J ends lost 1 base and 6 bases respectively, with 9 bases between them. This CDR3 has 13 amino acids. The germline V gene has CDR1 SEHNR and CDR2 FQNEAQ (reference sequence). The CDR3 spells CASSLDGGHGYTF. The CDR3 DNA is TGTGCCAGCAGCTTAGATGGTGGCCATGGCTACACCTTC.

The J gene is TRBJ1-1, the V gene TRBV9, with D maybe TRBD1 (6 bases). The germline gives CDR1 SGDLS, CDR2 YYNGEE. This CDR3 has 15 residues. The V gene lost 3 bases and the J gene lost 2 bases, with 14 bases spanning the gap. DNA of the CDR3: TGTGCCAGCAGCGCGTATGAACAGGGTAACACTGAAGCTTTCTTT. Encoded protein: CASSAYEQGNTEAFF.

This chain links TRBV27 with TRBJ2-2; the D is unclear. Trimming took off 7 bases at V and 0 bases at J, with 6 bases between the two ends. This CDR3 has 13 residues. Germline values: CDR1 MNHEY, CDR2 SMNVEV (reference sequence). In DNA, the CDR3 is TGTGCCAGCACTTCAGCGAACACCGGGGAGCTGTTTTTT. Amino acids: CASTSANTGELFF.

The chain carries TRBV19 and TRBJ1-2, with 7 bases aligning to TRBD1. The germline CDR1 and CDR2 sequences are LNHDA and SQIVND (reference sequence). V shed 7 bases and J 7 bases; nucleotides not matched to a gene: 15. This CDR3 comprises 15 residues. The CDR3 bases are TGTGCCAGTACTGCGTATACCGGGACAGATGGTGGCTACACCTTC. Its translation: CASTAYTGTDGGYTF.

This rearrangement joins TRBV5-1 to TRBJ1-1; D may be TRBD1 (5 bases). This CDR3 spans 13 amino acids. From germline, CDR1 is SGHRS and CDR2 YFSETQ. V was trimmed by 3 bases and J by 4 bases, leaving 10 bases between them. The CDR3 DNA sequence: TGCGCCAGCAGCTCTCGGCAGGGCACTGAAGCTTTCTTT. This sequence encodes CASSSRQGTEAFF.

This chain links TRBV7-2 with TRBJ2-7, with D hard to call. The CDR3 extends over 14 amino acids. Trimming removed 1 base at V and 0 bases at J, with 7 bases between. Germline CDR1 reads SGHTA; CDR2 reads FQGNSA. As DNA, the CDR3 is TGTGCCAGCAGCTTAGGCCCAGGCTCCTACGAGCAGTACTTC. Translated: CASSLGPGSYEQYF.

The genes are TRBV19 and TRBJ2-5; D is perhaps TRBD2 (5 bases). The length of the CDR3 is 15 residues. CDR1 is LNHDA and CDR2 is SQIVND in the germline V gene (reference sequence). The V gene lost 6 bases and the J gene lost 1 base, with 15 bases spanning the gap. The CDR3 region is CASSPLGEPQETQYF. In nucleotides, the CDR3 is TGTGCCAGTAGCCCCCTCGGGGAGCCCCAAGAGACCCAGTACTTC.

CDR3 sequence: CASSGLDRQGGGETQYF. As DNA, the CDR3 is TGTGCCAGCAGCGGGCTAGATCGACAGGGTGGGGGGGAGACCCAGTACTTC. This chain links TRBV9 with TRBJ2-5; D may be TRBD1 (7 bases). V shed 3 bases and J shed 5 bases, with 23 bases lying between them. Germline V CDR1 and CDR2: SGDLS, YYNGEE. The CDR3 is 17 residues long.

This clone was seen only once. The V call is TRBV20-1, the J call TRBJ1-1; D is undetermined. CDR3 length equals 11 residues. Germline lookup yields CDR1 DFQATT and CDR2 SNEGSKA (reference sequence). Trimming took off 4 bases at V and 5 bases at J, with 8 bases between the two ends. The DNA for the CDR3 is TGCAGTGCTACCCCCCAGACTGAAGCTTTCTTT. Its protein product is CSATPQTEAFF.